These 23 T cell receptor beta chains came from one sample sequenced in a study of CXCR3-negative and CXCR3-positive naive CD8 T cells. Via 5' RACE with UMI labels, TRB cDNA libraries were prepared. TCRdb reprocessed the 5' RACE reads and keeps a single row for each CDR3 protein, giving no DNA. This sample's clone table lists 100,000 to 150,000 distinct CDR3 sequences. The specimen sequenced was naive CXCR3- CD8+ T cells from blood. Stated subset: CD45RO-CCR7+CD27+CD95- naive CD8+ T cells lacking CXCR3 (TNR3-). These receptors came from a human donor in good health. Some clones in this sample may be carry-over from other donors' samples.

This rearrangement joins TRBV29-1 to TRBJ2-3; the TRBD1 assignment by TCRdb is unverifiable without DNA. The CDR3 extends over 13 amino acids. The germline CDR1 and CDR2 sequences are SQVTM and ANQGSEA. The CDR3 is CSVRQGMRDTQYF.

The V and J genes are TRBV5-1 and TRBJ2-7; with no DNA, the TCRdb D assignment of TRBD2 cannot be verified. Germline V gene data show CDR1 as SGHRS and CDR2 as YFSETQ. The CDR3 has 15 amino acids. CDR3 region: CASSIIPGLVYEQYF. Based on the CDR3 plus reference TRBV5-1 and TRBJ2-7, the full variable domain is KAGVTQTPRYLIKTRGQQVTLSCSPISGHRSVSWYQQTPGQGLQFLFEYFSETQRNKGNFPGRFSGRQFSNSRSEMNVSTLELGDSALYLCASSIIPGLVYEQYFGPGTRLTVT.

V is TRBV7-6 and J is TRBJ2-7; the TCRdb D gene call, TRBD1, has no DNA to confirm it. Germline CDR1 reads SGHVS; CDR2 reads FNYEAQ. This CDR3 is 14 amino acids long. CDR3 residues: CASSLETGSYEQYF.

The gene calls are TRBV4-1 and TRBJ2-7; TCRdb designates TRBD2, a call that cannot be tested without DNA. Germline V gene data show CDR1 as MGHRA and CDR2 as YSYEKL. The CDR3 runs 14 residues. The CDR3 loop is CASSQQGWEDEQYF.

The chain joins TRBV5-4 to TRBJ2-1. CDR3 length: 12 amino acids. In germline, CDR1 is SGHNT, CDR2 YYREEE (reference sequence). CDR3 residues: CASSLESDEQFF.

J is TRBJ2-7 and V is TRBV28; TCRdb indicates TRBD2, and absent DNA this call remains unverified. This CDR3 has 14 amino acids. Per germline, CDR1 MDHEN and CDR2 SYDVKM. CDR3 loop: CASSLIAGFYEQYF.

The chain is built from TRBV29-1 and TRBJ2-1; without DNA, the TCRdb call of TRBD1 cannot be checked. CDR1 and CDR2 (germline): SQVTM, ANQGSEA. The CDR3 totals 12 residues. The CDR3 sequence is CSGGQGGHGQFF.

The chain is built from TRBV4-3 and TRBJ2-4; TCRdb lists TRBD1, though no DNA is available to test this call. The CDR3 extends over 14 amino acids. Per germline, CDR1 LGHNA and CDR2 YSLEER. CDR3 protein: CASSQGAQGDIQYF.

This rearrangement joins TRBV7-8 to TRBJ2-5; TCRdb lists TRBD1, though no DNA is available to test this call. The germline CDR1 and CDR2 sequences are SGHVS and FQNEAQ. The CDR3 runs to 17 residues. The CDR3 reads CASSNRLGHLSPETQYF.

This sequence joins TRBV5-1 and TRBJ2-1; TCRdb's D call, TRBD1, is unchecked because there is no DNA. The V gene's germline CDR1 is SGHRS and CDR2 YFSETQ. The CDR3 runs 14 residues. The CDR3 loop is CASSLWAEYNEQFF. Full variable domain (outside the CDR3, taken from reference TRBV5-1 and TRBJ2-1): KAGVTQTPRYLIKTRGQQVTLSCSPISGHRSVSWYQQTPGQGLQFLFEYFSETQRNKGNFPGRFSGRQFSNSRSEMNVSTLELGDSALYLCASSLWAEYNEQFFGPGTRLTVL.

The chain couples TRBV29-1 to TRBJ2-7; with no DNA, the TCRdb D assignment of TRBD1 cannot be verified. From germline, CDR1 is SQVTM and CDR2 ANQGSEA. The CDR3 loop spans 15 amino acids. The CDR3 loop is CSVEDEGQGTYEQYF.

The chain combines TRBV11-2 with TRBJ2-7; TCRdb reports TRBD1, a call that lacks DNA to check it against. Germline V lookup: CDR1 SGHAT, CDR2 FQNNGV. The CDR3 is 13 residues long. The CDR3: CASSFGQTYEQYF. The variable domain in full, completed from reference TRBV11-2 and TRBJ2-7, reads EAGVAQSPRYKIIEKRQSVAFWCNPISGHATLYWYQQILGQGPKLLIQFQNNGVVDDSQLPKDRFSAERLKGVDSTLKIQPAKLEDSAVYLCASSFGQTYEQYFGPGTRLTVT.

This chain uses TRBV6-2 or TRBV6-3 with TRBJ2-1. CDR3 length: 13 residues. CDR1 MNHEY and CDR2 SVGEGT come from the germline V gene. CDR3 region: CASSLHWYNEQFF.

This rearrangement joins TRBV28 to TRBJ1-2. This CDR3 is 15 amino acids long. Germline V gene sequence: CDR1 MDHEN, CDR2 SYDVKM. The chain's CDR3 is CASSPTPQGSYGYTF.

J is TRBJ1-5 and V is TRBV20-1; no DNA is available, so the TRBD1 call from TCRdb remains unchecked. Germline CDR1 and CDR2: DFQATT and SNEGSKA (reference sequence). The CDR3 has 13 residues. CDR3 in amino acids: CSAEDRAHQPQHF.

The chain has TRBV29-1 and TRBJ2-2; the D call of TRBD2 rests on TCRdb alone, since no DNA is present to check it. Germline CDR1 reads SQVTM; CDR2 reads ANQGSEA. The CDR3 covers 17 residues. The CDR3 region is CSVEDPGLAGGTGELFF.

CDR3 amino acids: CASSFVAGTDTQYF. The rearrangement links TRBV28 to TRBJ2-3; TCRdb lists TRBD1, though no DNA is available to test this call. From germline, CDR1 is MDHEN and CDR2 SYDVKM. This CDR3 spans 14 amino acids.

The chain links TRBV19 to TRBJ2-7; lacking DNA, the TRBD1 call made by TCRdb goes unchecked. This CDR3 comprises 14 residues. Germline V gives CDR1 LNHDA, CDR2 SQIVND (reference sequence). CDR3 region: CASSTGPSSYEQYF.

V is TRBV12-3 or TRBV12-4 and J is TRBJ1-2; no DNA is available, so the TRBD1 call from TCRdb remains unchecked. This CDR3 is built from 13 residues. The CDR3 sequence is CASSLSDRNGYTF.

V and J are TRBV29-1 and TRBJ2-7; absent DNA, TCRdb's TRBD1 call cannot be checked. Germline CDR1 and CDR2: SQVTM and ANQGSEA. CDR3 length: 14 amino acids. The CDR3 loop reads CSVEAGQGGYEQYF.

The chain carries TRBV7-9 and TRBJ2-7; TCRdb names TRBD1, which stays unverified in the absence of DNA. The CDR3 is 12 amino acids. Germline loops: CDR1 SEHNR, CDR2 FQNEAQ (reference sequence). This CDR3 is CASSGTGNEQYF.

V usage is TRBV6-5 and J usage is TRBJ1-4; TCRdb picks TRBD1, but there is no DNA to check that call. The CDR3 loop spans 15 amino acids. Germline V gives CDR1 MNHEY, CDR2 SVGAGI. The CDR3 reads CASSYSDRENEKLFF.

V is TRBV20-1 and J is TRBJ2-2; lacking DNA, the TRBD1 call made by TCRdb goes unchecked. The CDR3 consists of 15 residues. Germline V lookup: CDR1 DFQATT, CDR2 SNEGSKA (reference sequence). The CDR3: CSAIISRDPVGELFF.